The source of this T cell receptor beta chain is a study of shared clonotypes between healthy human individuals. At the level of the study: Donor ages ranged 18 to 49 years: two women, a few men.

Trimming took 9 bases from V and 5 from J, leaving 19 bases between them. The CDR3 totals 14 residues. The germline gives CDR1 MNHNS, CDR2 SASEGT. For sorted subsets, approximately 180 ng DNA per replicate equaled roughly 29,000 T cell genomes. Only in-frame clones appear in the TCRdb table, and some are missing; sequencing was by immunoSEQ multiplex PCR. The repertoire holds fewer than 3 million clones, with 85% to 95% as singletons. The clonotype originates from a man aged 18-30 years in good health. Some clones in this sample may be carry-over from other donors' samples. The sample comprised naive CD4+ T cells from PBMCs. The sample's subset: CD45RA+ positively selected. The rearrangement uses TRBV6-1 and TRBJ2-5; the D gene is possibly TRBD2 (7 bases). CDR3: CASKVGGARETQYF. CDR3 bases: TGTGCCAGTAAGGTTGGGGGGGCTCGGGAGACCCAGTACTTC.